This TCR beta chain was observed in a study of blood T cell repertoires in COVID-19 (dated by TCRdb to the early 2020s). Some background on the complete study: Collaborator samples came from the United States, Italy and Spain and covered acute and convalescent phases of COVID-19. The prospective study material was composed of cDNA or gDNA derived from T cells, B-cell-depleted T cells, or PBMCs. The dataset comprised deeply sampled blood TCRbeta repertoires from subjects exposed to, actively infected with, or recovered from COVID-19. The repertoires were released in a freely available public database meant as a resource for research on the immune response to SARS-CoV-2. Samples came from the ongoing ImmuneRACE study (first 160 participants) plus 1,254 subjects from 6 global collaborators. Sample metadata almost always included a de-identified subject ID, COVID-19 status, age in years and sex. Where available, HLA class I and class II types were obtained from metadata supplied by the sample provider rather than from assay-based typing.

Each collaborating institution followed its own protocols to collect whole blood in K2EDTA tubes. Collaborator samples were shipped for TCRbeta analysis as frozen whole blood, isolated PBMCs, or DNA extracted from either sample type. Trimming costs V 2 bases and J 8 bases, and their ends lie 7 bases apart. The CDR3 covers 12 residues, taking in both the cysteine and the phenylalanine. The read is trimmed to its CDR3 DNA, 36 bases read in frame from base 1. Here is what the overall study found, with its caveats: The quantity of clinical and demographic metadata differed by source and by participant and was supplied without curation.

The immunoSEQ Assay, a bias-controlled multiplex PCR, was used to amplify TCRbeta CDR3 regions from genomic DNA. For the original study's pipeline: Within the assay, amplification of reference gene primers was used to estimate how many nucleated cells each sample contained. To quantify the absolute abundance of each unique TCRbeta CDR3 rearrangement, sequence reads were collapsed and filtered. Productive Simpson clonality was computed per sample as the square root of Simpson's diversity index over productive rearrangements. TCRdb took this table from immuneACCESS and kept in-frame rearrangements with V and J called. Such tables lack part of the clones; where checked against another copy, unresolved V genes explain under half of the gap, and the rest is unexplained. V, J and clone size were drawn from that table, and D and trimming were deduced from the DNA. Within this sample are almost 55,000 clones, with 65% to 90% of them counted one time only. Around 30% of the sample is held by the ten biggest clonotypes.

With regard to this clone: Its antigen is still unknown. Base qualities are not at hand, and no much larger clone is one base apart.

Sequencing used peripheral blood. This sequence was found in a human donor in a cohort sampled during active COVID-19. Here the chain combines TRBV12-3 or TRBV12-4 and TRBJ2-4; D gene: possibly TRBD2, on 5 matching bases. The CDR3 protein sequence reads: CASSLIGDIQYF. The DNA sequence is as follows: TGTGCCAGCAGTTTAATCGGGGACATTCAGTACTTC.